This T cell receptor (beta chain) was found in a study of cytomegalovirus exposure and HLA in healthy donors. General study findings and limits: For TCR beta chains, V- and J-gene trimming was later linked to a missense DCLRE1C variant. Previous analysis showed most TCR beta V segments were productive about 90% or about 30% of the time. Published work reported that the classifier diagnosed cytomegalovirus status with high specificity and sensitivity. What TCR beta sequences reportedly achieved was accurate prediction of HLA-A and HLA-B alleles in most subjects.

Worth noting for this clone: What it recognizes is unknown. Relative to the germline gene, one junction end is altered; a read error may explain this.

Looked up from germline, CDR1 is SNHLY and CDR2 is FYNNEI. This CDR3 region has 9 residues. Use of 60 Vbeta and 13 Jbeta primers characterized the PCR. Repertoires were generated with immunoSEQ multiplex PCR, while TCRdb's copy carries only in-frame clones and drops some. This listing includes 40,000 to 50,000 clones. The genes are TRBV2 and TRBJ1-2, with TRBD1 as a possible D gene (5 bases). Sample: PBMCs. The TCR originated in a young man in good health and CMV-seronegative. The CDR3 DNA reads TGTGCCAGCAGGCAATTTCAGGGTTTC. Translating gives CASRQFQGF.